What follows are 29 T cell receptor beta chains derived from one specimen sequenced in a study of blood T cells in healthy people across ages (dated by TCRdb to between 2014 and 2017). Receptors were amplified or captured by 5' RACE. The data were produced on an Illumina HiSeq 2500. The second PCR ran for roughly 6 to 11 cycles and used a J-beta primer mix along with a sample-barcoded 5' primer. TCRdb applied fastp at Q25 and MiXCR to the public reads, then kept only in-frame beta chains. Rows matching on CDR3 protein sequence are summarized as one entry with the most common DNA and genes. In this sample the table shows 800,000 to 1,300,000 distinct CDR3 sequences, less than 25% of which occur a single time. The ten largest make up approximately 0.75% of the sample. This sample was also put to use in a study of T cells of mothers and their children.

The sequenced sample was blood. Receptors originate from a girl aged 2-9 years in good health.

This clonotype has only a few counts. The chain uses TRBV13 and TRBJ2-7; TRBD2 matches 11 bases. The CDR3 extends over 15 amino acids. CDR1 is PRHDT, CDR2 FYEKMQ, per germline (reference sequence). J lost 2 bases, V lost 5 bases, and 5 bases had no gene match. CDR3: CASSPQTSGAYEQYF. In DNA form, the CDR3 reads TGTGCCAGCAGCCCCCAGACTAGCGGGGCCTACGAGCAGTACTTC.

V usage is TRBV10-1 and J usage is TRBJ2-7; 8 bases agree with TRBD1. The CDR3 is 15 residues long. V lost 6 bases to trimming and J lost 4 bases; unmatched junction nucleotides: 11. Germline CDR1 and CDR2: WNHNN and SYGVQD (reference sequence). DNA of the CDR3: TGCGCCAGCAGGGAACTGGGACAGGATGAATACGAGCAGTACTTC. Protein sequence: CASRELGQDEYEQYF.

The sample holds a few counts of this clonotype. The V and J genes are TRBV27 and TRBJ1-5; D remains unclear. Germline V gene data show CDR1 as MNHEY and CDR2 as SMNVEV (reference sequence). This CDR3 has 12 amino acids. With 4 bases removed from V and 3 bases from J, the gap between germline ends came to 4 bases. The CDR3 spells CASSSHNQPQHF. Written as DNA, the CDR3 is TGTGCCAGCAGTTCCCACAATCAGCCCCAGCATTTT.

CDR3 DNA sequence: TGTGCCACCAGCAGAGTAGACGAAGGGTTTTATGGCTACACCTTC. Translated, it gives CATSRVDEGFYGYTF. This sequence joins TRBV15 and TRBJ1-2; no firm D call. V was clipped by 1 base and J by 5 bases, with 14 bases between them. The CDR3 has 15 residues. The germline V gene has CDR1 LNHNV and CDR2 YYDKDF (reference sequence).

The CDR3: CASSSRPGNTEAFF. CDR3 sequence (DNA): TGCGCCAGCAGCTCCCGTCCGGGGAACACTGAAGCTTTCTTT. The genes are TRBV4-3 and TRBJ1-1; D call uncertain. Germline V gene sequence: CDR1 LGHNA, CDR2 YSLEER. The CDR3 runs 14 residues. V was pared by 5 bases and J by 1 base, with 11 bases between.

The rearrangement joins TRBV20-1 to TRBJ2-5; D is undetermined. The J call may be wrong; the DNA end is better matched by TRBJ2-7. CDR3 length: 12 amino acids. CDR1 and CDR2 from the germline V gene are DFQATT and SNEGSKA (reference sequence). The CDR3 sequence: CSATLLDYEQYF. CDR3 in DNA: TGCAGTGCTACCCTCCTCGACTACGAGCAGTACTTC.

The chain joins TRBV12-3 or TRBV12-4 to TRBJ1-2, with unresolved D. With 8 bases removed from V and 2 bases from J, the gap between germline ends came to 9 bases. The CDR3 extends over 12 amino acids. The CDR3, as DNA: TGTGCCAGCCTGCGCGTAAACTATGGCTACACCTTC. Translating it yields CASLRVNYGYTF.

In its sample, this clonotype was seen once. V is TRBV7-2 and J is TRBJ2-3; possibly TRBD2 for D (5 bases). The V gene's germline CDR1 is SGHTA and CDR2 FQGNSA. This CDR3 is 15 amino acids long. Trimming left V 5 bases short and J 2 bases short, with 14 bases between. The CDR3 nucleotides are TGTGCCAGCAGCCGAGGGCCTACCTACACAGATACGCAGTATTTT. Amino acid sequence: CASSRGPTYTDTQYF. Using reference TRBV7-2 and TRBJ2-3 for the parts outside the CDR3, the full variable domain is GAGVSQSPSNKVTEKGKDVELRCDPISGHTALYWYRQSLGQGLEFLIYFQGNSAPDKSGLPSDRFSAERTGGSVSTLTIQRTQQEDSAVYLCASSRGPTYTDTQYFGPGTRLTVL.

CDR3 DNA: TGTGCCAGCAGTTTAACGGTGGGGGAGACCCAGTACTTC. Its protein is CASSLTVGETQYF. The rearrangement joins TRBV28 to TRBJ2-5, with D unclear. The CDR3 is 13 residues long. The germline V gene has CDR1 MDHEN and CDR2 SYDVKM. Trimming shortened V by 2 bases and J by 5 bases, and 9 bases separated the two germline ends.

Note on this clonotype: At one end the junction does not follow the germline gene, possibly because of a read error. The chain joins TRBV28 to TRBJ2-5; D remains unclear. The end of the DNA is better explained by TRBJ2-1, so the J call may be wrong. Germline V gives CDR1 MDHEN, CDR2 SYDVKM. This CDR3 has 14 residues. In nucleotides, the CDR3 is TGTACCAGCAGTTTTCGGGTCGGTGGTAATGAGCAGTTCTTC. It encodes CTSSFRVGGNEQFF.

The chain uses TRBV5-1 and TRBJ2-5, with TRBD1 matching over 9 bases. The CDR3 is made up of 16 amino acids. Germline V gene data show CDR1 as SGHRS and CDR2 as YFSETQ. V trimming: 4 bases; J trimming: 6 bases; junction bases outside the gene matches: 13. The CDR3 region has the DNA TGCGCCAGCAGCGCCGGGGGACAGGGTAACCCTCAGACCCAGTACTTC. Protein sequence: CASSAGGQGNPQTQYF.

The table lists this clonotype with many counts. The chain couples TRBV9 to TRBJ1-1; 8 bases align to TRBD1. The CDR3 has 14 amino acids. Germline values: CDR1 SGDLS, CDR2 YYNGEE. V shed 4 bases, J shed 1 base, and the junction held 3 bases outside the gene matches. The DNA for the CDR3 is TGTGCCAGCAGCAGAACAGGGGGGAACACTGAAGCTTTCTTT. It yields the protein CASSRTGGNTEAFF.

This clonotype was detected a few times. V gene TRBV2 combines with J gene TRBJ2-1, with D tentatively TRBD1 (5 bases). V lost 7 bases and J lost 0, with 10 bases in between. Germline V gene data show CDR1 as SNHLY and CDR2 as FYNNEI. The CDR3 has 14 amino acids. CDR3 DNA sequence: TGTGCCAGCACTGTAGACAGCTCCTACAATGAGCAGTTCTTC. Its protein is CASTVDSSYNEQFF.

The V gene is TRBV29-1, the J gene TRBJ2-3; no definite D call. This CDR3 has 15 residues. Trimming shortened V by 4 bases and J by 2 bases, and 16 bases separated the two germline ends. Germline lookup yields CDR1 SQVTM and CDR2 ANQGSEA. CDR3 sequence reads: CSVASATGFTDTQYF. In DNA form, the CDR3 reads TGCAGCGTTGCAAGCGCTACCGGCTTCACAGATACGCAGTATTTT.

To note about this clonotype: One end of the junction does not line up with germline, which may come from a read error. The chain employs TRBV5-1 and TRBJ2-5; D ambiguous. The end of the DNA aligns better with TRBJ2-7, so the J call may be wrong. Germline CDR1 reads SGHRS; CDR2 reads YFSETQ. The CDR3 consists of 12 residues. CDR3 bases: TGCGCCGGCAGCTTGGAAGGCTACGAGCAGTACTTC. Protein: CAGSLEGYEQYF.

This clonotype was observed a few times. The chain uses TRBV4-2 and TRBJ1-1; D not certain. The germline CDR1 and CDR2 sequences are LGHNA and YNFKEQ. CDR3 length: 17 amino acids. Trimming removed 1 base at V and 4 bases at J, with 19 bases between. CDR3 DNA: TGTGCCAGCAGCCAAGTTTGGCAACTCGAGACCTCCACTGAAGCTTTCTTT. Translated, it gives CASSQVWQLETSTEAFF.

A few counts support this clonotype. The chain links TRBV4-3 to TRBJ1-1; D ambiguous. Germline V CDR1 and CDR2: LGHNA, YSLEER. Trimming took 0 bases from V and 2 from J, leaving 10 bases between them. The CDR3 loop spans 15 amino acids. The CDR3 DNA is TGCGCCAGCAGCCAAGAAGAGGGAATTAACACTGAAGCTTTCTTT. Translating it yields CASSQEEGINTEAFF.

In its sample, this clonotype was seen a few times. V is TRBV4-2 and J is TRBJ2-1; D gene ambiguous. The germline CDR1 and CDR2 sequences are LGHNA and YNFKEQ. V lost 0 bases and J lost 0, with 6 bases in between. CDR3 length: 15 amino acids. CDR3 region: CASSQEASSYNEQFF. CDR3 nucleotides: TGTGCCAGCAGCCAAGAAGCCAGCTCCTACAATGAGCAGTTCTTC.

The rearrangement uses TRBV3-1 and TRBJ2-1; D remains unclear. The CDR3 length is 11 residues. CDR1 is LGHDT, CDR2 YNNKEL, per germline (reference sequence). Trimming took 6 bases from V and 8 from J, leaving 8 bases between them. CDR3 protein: CASREADEQFF. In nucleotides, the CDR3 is TGTGCCAGCAGAGAGGCGGATGAGCAGTTCTTC.

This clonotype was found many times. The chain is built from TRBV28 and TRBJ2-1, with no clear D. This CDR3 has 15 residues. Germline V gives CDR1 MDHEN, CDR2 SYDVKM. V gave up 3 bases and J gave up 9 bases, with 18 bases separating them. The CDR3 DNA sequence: TGTGCCAGCAGTTTCCTGGCTTCCATCGATAGTGAGCAGTTCTTC. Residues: CASSFLASIDSEQFF.

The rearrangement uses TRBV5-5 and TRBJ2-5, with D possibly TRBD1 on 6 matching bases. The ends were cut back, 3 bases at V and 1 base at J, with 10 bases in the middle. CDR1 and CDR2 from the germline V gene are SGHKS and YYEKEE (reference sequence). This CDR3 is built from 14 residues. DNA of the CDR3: TGTGCCAGCAGCTCCCCAGGGGCCCAAGAGACCCAGTACTTC. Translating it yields CASSSPGAQETQYF.

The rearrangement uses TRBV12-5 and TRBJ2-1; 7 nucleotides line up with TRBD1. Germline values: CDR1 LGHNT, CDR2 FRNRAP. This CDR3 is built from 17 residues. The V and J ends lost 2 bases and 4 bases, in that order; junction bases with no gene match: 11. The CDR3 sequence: CASGLQIEGATYNEQFF. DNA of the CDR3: TGTGCTAGTGGTTTGCAAATTGAGGGGGCGACATACAATGAGCAGTTCTTC.

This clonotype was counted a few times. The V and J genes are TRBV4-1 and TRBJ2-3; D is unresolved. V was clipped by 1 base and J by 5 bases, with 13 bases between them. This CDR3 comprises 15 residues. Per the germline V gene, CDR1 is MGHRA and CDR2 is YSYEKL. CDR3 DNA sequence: TGCGCCAGCAGCCAAGCGGAGTTTGTGGGAGATACGCAGTATTTT. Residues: CASSQAEFVGDTQYF.

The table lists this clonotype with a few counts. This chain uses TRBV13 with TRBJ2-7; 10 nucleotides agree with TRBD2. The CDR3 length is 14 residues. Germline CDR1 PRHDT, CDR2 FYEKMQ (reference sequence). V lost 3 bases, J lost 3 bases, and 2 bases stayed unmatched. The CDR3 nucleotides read TGTGCCAGCAGCTTTCGGACTAGCGGCTACGAGCAGTACTTC. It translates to CASSFRTSGYEQYF.

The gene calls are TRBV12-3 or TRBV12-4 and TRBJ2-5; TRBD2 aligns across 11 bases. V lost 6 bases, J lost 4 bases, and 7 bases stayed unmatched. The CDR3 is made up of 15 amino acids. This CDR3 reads CASRQTSGRLETQYF. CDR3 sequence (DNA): TGTGCCAGCAGGCAAACTAGCGGGAGATTAGAGACCCAGTACTTC.

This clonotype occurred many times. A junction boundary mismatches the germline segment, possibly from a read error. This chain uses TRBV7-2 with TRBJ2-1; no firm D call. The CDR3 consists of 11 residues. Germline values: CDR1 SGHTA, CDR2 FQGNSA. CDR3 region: CASSLGREQFF. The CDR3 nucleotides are TGTGCCAGCAGTTTAGGCCGGGAGCAGTTCTTC.

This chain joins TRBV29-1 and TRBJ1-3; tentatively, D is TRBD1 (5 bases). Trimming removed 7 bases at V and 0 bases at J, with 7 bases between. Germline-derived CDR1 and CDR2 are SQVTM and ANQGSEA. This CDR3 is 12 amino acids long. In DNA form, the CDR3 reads TGCAGCGCCGGGGCCTCTGGAAACACCATATATTTT. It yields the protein CSAGASGNTIYF.

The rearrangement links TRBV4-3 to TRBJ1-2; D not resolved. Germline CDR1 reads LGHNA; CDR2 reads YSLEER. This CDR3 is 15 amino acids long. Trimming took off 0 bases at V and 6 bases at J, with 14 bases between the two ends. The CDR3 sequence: CASSQDVGAKNGYTF. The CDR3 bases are TGCGCCAGCAGCCAAGACGTGGGCGCGAAGAATGGCTACACCTTC.

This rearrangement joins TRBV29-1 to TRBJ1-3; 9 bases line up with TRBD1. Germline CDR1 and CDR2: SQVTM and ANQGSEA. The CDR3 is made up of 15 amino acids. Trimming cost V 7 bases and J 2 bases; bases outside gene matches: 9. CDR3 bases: TGCAGCGCGCAGGACAGGGGTCCCCCTGGAAACACCATATATTTT. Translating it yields CSAQDRGPPGNTIYF.